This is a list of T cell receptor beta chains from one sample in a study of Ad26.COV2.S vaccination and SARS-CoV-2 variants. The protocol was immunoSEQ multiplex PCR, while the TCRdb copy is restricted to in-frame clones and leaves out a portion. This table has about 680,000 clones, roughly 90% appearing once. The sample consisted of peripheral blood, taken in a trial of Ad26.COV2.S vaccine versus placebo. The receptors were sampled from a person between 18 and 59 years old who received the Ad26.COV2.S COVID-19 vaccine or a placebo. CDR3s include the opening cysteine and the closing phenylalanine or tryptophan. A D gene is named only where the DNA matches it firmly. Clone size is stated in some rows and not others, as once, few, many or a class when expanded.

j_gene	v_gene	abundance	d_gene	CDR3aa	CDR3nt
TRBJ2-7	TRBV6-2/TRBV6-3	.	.	CASSLLGSEQYF	TGTGCCAGCAGCTTACTCGGTTCCGAGCAGTACTTC
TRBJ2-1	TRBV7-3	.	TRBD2	CASSLRPSGGLYNEQFF	TGTGCCAGCAGCTTAAGGCCTAGCGGGGGCCTCTACAATGAGCAGTTCTTC
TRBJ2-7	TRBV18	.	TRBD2	CASSPRTSGGKGYEQYF	TGTGCCAGCTCACCTAGGACTAGCGGGGGGAAAGGCTACGAGCAGTACTTC
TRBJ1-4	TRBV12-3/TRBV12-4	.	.	CASSLLDGEKLFF	TGTGCCAGCAGTTTGCTGGACGGGGAAAAACTGTTTTTT
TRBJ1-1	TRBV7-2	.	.	CASSSMAGENTEAFF	TGTGCCAGCAGCTCCATGGCAGGGGAGAACACTGAAGCTTTCTTT
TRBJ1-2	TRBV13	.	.	CASSFGVIDGYTF	TGTGCCAGCAGCTTCGGGGTAATCGATGGCTACACCTTC
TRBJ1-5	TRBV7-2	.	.	CASSLRGNQPQHF	TGTGCCAGCAGCTTAAGGGGCAATCAGCCCCAGCATTTT
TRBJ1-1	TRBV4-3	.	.	CASSHTKMNTEAFF	TGCGCCAGCAGCCACACTAAGATGAACACTGAAGCTTTCTTT
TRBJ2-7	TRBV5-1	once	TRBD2	CASTSLAGTLSYEQYF	TGCGCCAGCACCTCACTAGCGGGGACCCTCTCCTACGAGCAGTACTTC
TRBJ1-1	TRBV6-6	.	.	CASSYPGTGQGDEAFF	TGTGCCAGCAGTTATCCTGGCACAGGTCAGGGAGATGAAGCTTTCTTT
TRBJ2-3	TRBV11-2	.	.	CASSLGSDMYTDTQYF	TGTGCCAGCAGCTTAGGGTCTGACATGTACACAGATACGCAGTATTTT